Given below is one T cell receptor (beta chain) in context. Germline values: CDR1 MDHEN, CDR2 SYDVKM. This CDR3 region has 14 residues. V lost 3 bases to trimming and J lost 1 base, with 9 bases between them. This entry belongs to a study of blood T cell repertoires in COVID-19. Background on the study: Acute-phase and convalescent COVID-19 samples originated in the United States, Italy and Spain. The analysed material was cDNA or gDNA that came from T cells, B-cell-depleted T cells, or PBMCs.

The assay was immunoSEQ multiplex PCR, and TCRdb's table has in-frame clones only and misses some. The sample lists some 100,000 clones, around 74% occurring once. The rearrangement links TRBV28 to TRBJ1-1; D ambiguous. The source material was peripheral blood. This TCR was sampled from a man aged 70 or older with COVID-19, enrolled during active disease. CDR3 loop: CASSFGLSNTEAFF. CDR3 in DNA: TGTGCCAGCAGTTTTGGACTTTCGAACACTGAAGCTTTCTTT.